This record looks at one T cell receptor beta chain sequence and its context. During active infection, Seattle patients enrolled and were then monitored through disease. This sample was included in a study of blood T cell repertoires in COVID-19. Study at large: Samples of COVID-19 (acute and convalescent) were obtained from the United States, Italy and Spain.

In germline, CDR1 is SGHAT, CDR2 FQNNGV. The length of the CDR3 is 13 residues. V was trimmed by 2 bases and J by 6 bases, leaving 7 bases between them. Methods used by the authors: Amplification from reference gene primers served as the basis for estimated nucleated cell counts. Some clones are missing from TCRdb's copy, which holds only in-frame ones; the method was immunoSEQ multiplex PCR. That table is the source of V, J and clone size, and D and trimming were worked out from the DNA. The data show fewer than 150,000 clones, 90% seen once. The V and J genes are TRBV11-2 and TRBJ2-2, with D possibly TRBD2 on 6 matching bases. The specimen sequenced was peripheral blood. The TCR sequence derives from a woman between 55 and 75 years old with COVID-19, enrolled during active disease. CDR3 protein: CASSLRGSGELFF. The CDR3 DNA sequence: TGTGCCAGCAGCTTACGGGGGTCCGGGGAGCTGTTTTTT. The variable domain in full, completed from reference TRBV11-2 and TRBJ2-2, reads EAGVAQSPRYKIIEKRQSVAFWCNPISGHATLYWYQQILGQGPKLLIQFQNNGVVDDSQLPKDRFSAERLKGVDSTLKIQPAKLEDSAVYLCASSLRGSGELFFGEGSRLTVL.